This T cell receptor (beta chain) was observed in a study of blood T cells in healthy people across ages. The CDR3 has 18 residues. A J-beta primer mix and a sample-barcoded 5' primer were used in a second PCR of roughly 6 to 11 cycles. TCRdb re-derived calls from the 5' RACE reads in MiXCR, one entry per CDR3 protein. The sample has hundreds of thousands of distinct CDR3 sequences, roughly 50% seen once. This receptor was obtained from a man aged 35-49 years in good health. The genes are TRBV21-1 and TRBJ2-1; the table's D call, TRBD2, has no DNA check behind it. TRBV21-1 is flagged as a pseudogene. The specimen sequenced was blood. The CDR3 nucleotides read TGTGCCAGCAGCAAACTTATAGGGCGCGGGAGGGCCGGTAATGAGCAGTTCTTC. Translated, it gives CASSKLIGRGRAGNEQFF.